Following are 13 T cell receptor beta chains from one sample sequenced in a study of T cell changes during pregnancy in multiple sclerosis (dated by TCRdb to between 2018 and 2020). The method behind the library was the immunoSEQ multiplex PCR assay. Not all clones reach the TCRdb copy of this immuneACCESS table, which keeps in-frame sequences only. Checked studies attribute under half of the gap to unresolved V genes and leave the rest unexplained. The sample table contains 56,000 or so clones; only one count was recorded for approximately 86% of them. Around 0.4% of the sample is in the top ten clones. The material sequenced was CD4+ T cells from peripheral blood mononuclear cells, taken in the third trimester of pregnancy. The receptors originated from a female donor with multiple sclerosis, enrolled in a pregnancy study.

The V and J genes are TRBV7-2 and TRBJ1-4; D might be TRBD1 (5 bases). The CDR3 totals 16 residues. The V and J ends lost 5 bases and 11 bases respectively, with 24 bases between them. Germline loops: CDR1 SGHTA, CDR2 FQGNSA. DNA for the CDR3: TGTGCCAGCAGCGCAACCCTAGGGGAACCTGAACGGAAACTGTTTTTT. It codes for CASSATLGEPERKLFF. The whole variable domain, filled in from reference TRBV7-2 and TRBJ1-4, reads GAGVSQSPSNKVTEKGKDVELRCDPISGHTALYWYRQSLGQGLEFLIYFQGNSAPDKSGLPSDRFSAERTGGSVSTLTIQRTQQEDSAVYLCASSATLGEPERKLFFGSGTQLSVL.

A few counts support this clone. The chain combines TRBV6-6 with TRBJ1-6; no reliable D call. The CDR3 is 15 amino acids. Trimming took off 6 bases at V and 6 bases at J, with 15 bases between the two ends. Germline-derived CDR1 and CDR2 are MNHNY and SVGAGI (reference sequence). For the CDR3, the DNA is TGTGCCAGCAGGCTGGACTATCGAGGTAATTCACCCCTCCACTTT. This sequence encodes CASRLDYRGNSPLHF.

This clone has a handful of counts. The CDR3: CASIGRGPKETQYF. CDR3 nucleotides: TGTGCCAGCATCGGCAGAGGGCCTAAAGAGACCCAGTACTTC. The chain combines TRBV11-2 with TRBJ2-5; perhaps TRBD2 as D (5 bases). CDR1 is SGHAT and CDR2 is FQNNGV in the germline V gene. The V end was cut by 7 bases, the J end by 3 bases, with 15 bases between. The CDR3 length is 14 residues. Full variable domain (missing parts from reference TRBV11-2 and TRBJ2-5): EAGVAQSPRYKIIEKRQSVAFWCNPISGHATLYWYQQILGQGPKLLIQFQNNGVVDDSQLPKDRFSAERLKGVDSTLKIQPAKLEDSAVYLCASIGRGPKETQYFGPGTRLLVL.

The rearrangement links TRBV13 to TRBJ1-4; a possible D gene is TRBD1 (5 bases). V was pared by 6 bases and J by 0 bases, with 14 bases between. The CDR3 has 16 amino acids. CDR1 and CDR2 (germline): PRHDT, FYEKMQ (reference sequence). CDR3 DNA: TGTGCCAGCAGTCTTACAGGCGTTGCAACTAATGAAAAACTGTTTTTT. Translating it yields CASSLTGVATNEKLFF.

This rearrangement joins TRBV19 to TRBJ1-4, with D tentatively TRBD1 (6 bases). CDR3 length: 14 residues. The V end lost 3 bases, the J end lost 8 bases, and 13 bases lay between the germline ends. Germline lookup yields CDR1 LNHDA and CDR2 SQIVND (reference sequence). CDR3: CASSMNRVGEKLFF. Here the CDR3 DNA reads TGTGCCAGTAGTATGAACAGGGTAGGAGAAAAACTGTTTTTT.

The rearrangement links TRBV2 to TRBJ2-5; TRBD1 aligns across 7 bases. Losses at the gene ends were 7 bases for V and 3 bases for J; bases not matched to a gene: 11. Per germline, CDR1 SNHLY and CDR2 FYNNEI. This CDR3 has 15 amino acids. CDR3 nucleotides: TGTGCCAGCATAAGAAACAGGGGTCAGGAAGAGACCCAGTACTTC. Translated, it gives CASIRNRGQEETQYF.

This rearrangement joins TRBV2 to TRBJ2-7; a weak D match, TRBD1 (6 bases). Germline CDR1 SNHLY, CDR2 FYNNEI. The CDR3 consists of 16 residues. Trimming removed 6 bases at V and 4 bases at J, with 22 bases between. The CDR3 sequence: CASSPRTHYRAYEQYF. DNA for the CDR3: TGTGCCAGCAGCCCGAGAACCCACTACAGGGCGTACGAGCAGTACTTC.

This clone was picked up a small number of times. The chain uses TRBV5-6 and TRBJ1-1; TRBD1 matches at 7 bases. Germline trimming cut 0 bases from V and 1 base from J; bases unmatched to any gene: 6. Germline V CDR1 and CDR2: SGHDT, YYEEEE. The length of the CDR3 is 16 residues. CDR3 sequence reads: CASSLAPGQWNTEAFF. For the CDR3, the DNA is TGTGCCAGCAGCTTGGCACCGGGACAGTGGAACACTGAAGCTTTCTTT.

In this sample, this clone turned up once. The CDR3 loop is CASSYSPTGMNTEAFF. For the CDR3, the DNA is TGTGCCAGCAGTTACTCGCCTACAGGGATGAACACTGAAGCTTTCTTT. The rearrangement links TRBV6-5 to TRBJ1-1; D may be TRBD1 (6 bases). CDR1 MNHEY and CDR2 SVGAGI come from the germline V gene. V was clipped by 0 bases and J by 0 bases, with 11 bases between them. The CDR3 extends over 16 amino acids.

This clone was recorded only once. The V and J genes are TRBV6-5 and TRBJ1-5; D is possibly TRBD1 (6 bases). This CDR3 is built from 14 residues. Germline assignment: CDR1 MNHEY and CDR2 SVGAGI. V was shortened by 2 bases and J by 6 bases, with 11 bases between the two germline ends. The CDR3 is CASSYNRAGQPQHF. The CDR3 DNA reads as TGTGCCAGCAGTTACAACAGGGCTGGTCAGCCCCAGCATTTT.

The chain links TRBV1 to TRBJ2-3; the table's D call of TRBD2 was not tested on the DNA. TRBV1 is reported as a pseudogene. The CDR3 runs 19 residues. The CDR3 reads CTSSQDLPLPSGYTDTQYF. The CDR3 region has the DNA TGCACCAGCAGCCAAGATCTCCCACTCCCTAGCGGCTACACAGATACGCAGTATTTT.

The CDR3 DNA reads TGCGCCAGCAGCGCACGACTTGACGAGCAGTACTTC. Amino acid sequence: CASSARLDEQYF. V usage is TRBV5-1 and J usage is TRBJ2-7, with unresolved D. CDR1 is SGHRS and CDR2 is YFSETQ in the germline V gene. The CDR3 totals 12 residues. Trimming stripped 4 bases from V and 5 bases from J, with 10 bases between.

The chain is built from TRBV27 and TRBJ2-3; 7 positions agree with TRBD2. CDR1 MNHEY and CDR2 SMNVEV come from the germline V gene (reference sequence). The V gene end was trimmed by 5 bases and the J gene end by 3 bases; junction bases not matched to a gene: 20. This CDR3 region has 19 residues. CDR3 sequence (DNA): TGTGCCAGCAGTCCCACCCCCCCCGCCCCGTGGGGAGGGACAGATACGCAGTATTTT. Protein product: CASSPTPPAPWGGTDTQYF.